This T cell receptor beta chain was sequenced during a study of OX40 agonist ivuxolimab in advanced cancers. Turning to the study itself: Intravenous ivuxolimab at 0.01 to 10 mg/kg was given to patients every 2 weeks. Study-level findings and limits: Researchers did not determine the expanded peripheral T cells' antigen specificity. At doses 0.1 to 3.0 mg/kg, CD4+ and CD8+ clones expanded.

Trimming took off 0 bases at V and 0 bases at J, with 5 bases between the two ends. CDR3 size: 15 residues. Germline V gives CDR1 MNHEY, CDR2 SVGAGI. This clone was found once. Its specificity is not known. With baseline, cycle 4 day 1, and cycle 7 day 1 as timepoints, blood was sampled. The repertoire was sequenced with immunoSEQ multiplex PCR; TCRdb's copy has only in-frame clones and lacks some. The data show roughly 28,000 clones, roughly 87% seen once. Sequenced material: CD4+ or CD8+ T cells sorted from blood, taken in a trial of the OX40 agonist ivuxolimab. This sequence joins TRBV6-5 and TRBJ1-4; D call uncertain. This receptor was identified in an adult with an advanced solid tumor such as melanoma, head and neck, liver or kidney cancer. CDR3 residues: CASSYSGATNEKLFF. The CDR3 DNA is TGTGCCAGCAGTTACTCCGGGGCAACTAATGAAAAACTGTTTTTT.